A selection of T cell receptor beta chains follows, all from one sample in a study. Using its own MiXCR run on the RT-PCR reads, TCRdb lists one record per CDR3 protein. The sample includes 550,000 to 750,000 distinct CDR3 sequences, approximately 14% of them seen just once. Source material: memory CD4+ T cells from blood. Receptors originate from a female donor in good health, serving as a healthy control. The CDR3 runs from the conserved cysteine through the conserved F or W. D genes are given only for firm matches. Clone size, where shown, is once, few, many, or a class for clones that have expanded.

V: TRBV28; J: TRBJ1-5; D: .; size: .; CDR3: CASSFEVNQPQHF; DNA: TGTGCCAGCAGTTTTGAAGTGAATCAGCCCCAGCATTTT
V: TRBV27; J: TRBJ2-3; D: .; size: .; CDR3: CASSFSRTYTDTQYF; DNA: TGTGCCAGCAGTTTCTCCCGGACTTACACAGATACGCAGTATTTT
V: TRBV5-1; J: TRBJ1-2; D: .; size: .; CDR3: CASSLESVKDGYTF; DNA: TGCGCCAGCAGCTTGGAGTCGGTGAAAGATGGCTACACCTTC
V: TRBV20-1; J: TRBJ2-3; D: TRBD2; size: many; CDR3: CSAAKGKDGLAGTTDTQYF; DNA: TGCAGTGCCGCCAAGGGGAAGGATGGACTAGCGGGTACCACAGATACGCAGTATTTT
V: TRBV24-1; J: TRBJ2-1; D: .; size: .; CDR3: CATSVKNRVEQFF; DNA: TGTGCCACCAGTGTTAAAAATAGGGTCGAGCAGTTCTTC
V: TRBV12-3/TRBV12-4; J: TRBJ2-3; D: .; size: few; CDR3: CASSLAQGHTDTQYF; DNA: TGTGCCAGCAGTTTAGCGCAGGGTCACACAGATACGCAGTATTTT
V: TRBV29-1; J: TRBJ2-1; D: .; size: .; CDR3: CSVVSPRYNEQFF; DNA: TGCAGCGTTGTAAGTCCGCGGTACAATGAGCAGTTCTTC
V: TRBV12-3/TRBV12-4; J: TRBJ1-6; D: TRBD1; size: .; CDR3: CASSRDSTVGSPLHF; DNA: TGTGCCAGCAGTCGGGACAGCACAGTCGGTTCACCCCTCCACTTT
V: TRBV11-2; J: TRBJ2-1; D: TRBD2; size: few; CDR3: CASSFQGLAVQFF; DNA: TGTGCCAGCAGCTTCCAAGGACTAGCGGTTCAGTTCTTC
V: TRBV24-1; J: TRBJ1-2; D: TRBD1; size: .; CDR3: CATSDPGTGGAYGYTF; DNA: TGTGCCACCAGTGACCCCGGGACAGGGGGCGCCTATGGCTACACCTTC
V: TRBV6-5; J: TRBJ2-1; D: TRBD1; size: many; CDR3: CASRTGGLRNEQFF; DNA: TGTGCCAGCAGGACAGGGGGCTTGAGAAATGAGCAGTTCTTC
V: TRBV3-1; J: TRBJ2-1; D: TRBD2; size: .; CDR3: CASSGRLAGAHEQFF; DNA: TGTGCCAGCAGCGGGAGACTAGCGGGAGCCCATGAGCAGTTCTTC
V: TRBV18; J: TRBJ1-2; D: .; size: .; CDR3: CASSPGLADNGYTF; DNA: TGTGCCAGCTCACCGGGACTGGCAGATAATGGCTACACCTTC
V: TRBV29-1; J: TRBJ2-7; D: .; size: .; CDR3: CSAGKGVGYEQYF; DNA: TGCAGCGCCGGAAAGGGGGTGGGCTACGAGCAGTACTTC
V: TRBV18; J: TRBJ1-2; D: .; size: few; CDR3: CASSPRESYTGEHGYTF; DNA: TGTGCCAGCTCACCCCGGGAGTCGTACACCGGCGAGCATGGCTACACCTTC
V: TRBV20-1; J: TRBJ1-1; D: .; size: few; CDR3: CSAREGPTEAFF; DNA: TGCAGTGCTAGAGAGGGACCCACTGAAGCTTTCTTT
V: TRBV7-2; J: TRBJ1-2; D: .; size: few; CDR3: CASSLYDPNYGYTF; DNA: TGTGCCAGCAGCTTATATGACCCTAACTATGGCTACACCTTC
V: TRBV29-1; J: TRBJ2-2; D: .; size: many; CDR3: CSVLPGAGELFF; DNA: TGCAGCGTCCTCCCCGGGGCCGGGGAGCTGTTTTTT
V: TRBV7-7; J: TRBJ2-3; D: TRBD2; size: few; CDR3: CASREIAGGPDTQYF; DNA: TGTGCCAGCAGGGAGATAGCGGGGGGGCCCGATACGCAGTATTTT
V: TRBV6-2/TRBV6-3; J: TRBJ1-5; D: .; size: few; CDR3: CASSGMRGSNQPQHF; DNA: TGTGCCAGCAGCGGGATGAGGGGGAGCAATCAGCCCCAGCATTTT
V: TRBV20-1; J: TRBJ1-1; D: TRBD1; size: .; CDR3: CSATGGAEAFF; DNA: TGCAGTGCTACAGGGGGCGCAGAAGCTTTCTTT
V: TRBV12-3/TRBV12-4; J: TRBJ2-7; D: TRBD2; size: many; CDR3: CASSPGTVAGGPSYEQYF; DNA: TGTGCCAGCAGTCCCGGGACAGTAGCGGGAGGGCCCTCCTACGAGCAGTACTTC
V: TRBV24-1; J: TRBJ2-1; D: .; size: .; CDR3: CATSEPKQGSAGSYNEQFF; DNA: TGTGCCACCAGTGAGCCGAAACAGGGGTCGGCGGGGTCCTACAATGAGCAGTTCTTC
V: TRBV6-5; J: TRBJ2-6; D: .; size: .; CDR3: CASSYDLAGANVLTF; DNA: TGTGCCAGCAGTTACGACTTGGCAGGGGCCAACGTCCTGACTTTC
V: TRBV12-3/TRBV12-4; J: TRBJ2-1; D: .; size: many; CDR3: CASSDMTGYEQFF; DNA: TGTGCCAGCAGCGATATGACAGGTTACGAGCAGTTCTTC
V: TRBV6-5; J: TRBJ2-5; D: .; size: many; CDR3: CASSYGLEEVTQYF; DNA: TGTGCCAGCAGTTACGGCCTAGAAGAGGTGACCCAGTACTTC
V: TRBV7-3; J: TRBJ2-2; D: TRBD2; size: few; CDR3: CASSPGGAANTGELFF; DNA: TGTGCCAGCAGCCCGGGGGGGGCAGCAAACACCGGGGAGCTGTTTTTT
V: TRBV7-2; J: TRBJ1-1; D: TRBD1; size: .; CDR3: CASSLGQGASTEAFF; DNA: TGTGCCAGCAGCTTAGGACAGGGGGCAAGCACTGAAGCTTTCTTT
V: TRBV3-1; J: TRBJ2-5; D: .; size: few; CDR3: CASSQGAGMETQYF; DNA: TGTGCCAGCAGCCAAGGGGCAGGGATGGAGACCCAGTACTTC
V: TRBV20-1; J: TRBJ2-7; D: TRBD2; size: .; CDR3: CSARDLPGRANEQYF; DNA: TGCAGTGCTAGAGATCTTCCCGGGAGGGCAAACGAGCAGTACTTC
V: TRBV20-1; J: TRBJ2-3; D: TRBD1; size: .; CDR3: CSARDLTGRGEQYF; DNA: TGCAGTGCTAGAGATCTGACAGGGCGAGGAGAGCAGTATTTT
V: TRBV20-1; J: TRBJ2-5; D: .; size: many; CDR3: CSARDRRGLETQYF; DNA: TGCAGTGCTAGAGATAGGAGGGGGTTGGAGACCCAGTACTTC
V: TRBV2; J: TRBJ1-6; D: .; size: .; CDR3: CASRASRGENSPLHF; DNA: TGTGCCAGCAGAGCCTCCCGTGGGGAGAATTCACCCCTCCACTTT
V: TRBV29-1; J: TRBJ1-5; D: .; size: many; CDR3: CSARAGTGGNQPQHF; DNA: TGCAGCGCCCGTGCCGGGACTGGGGGCAATCAGCCCCAGCATTTT
V: TRBV28; J: TRBJ2-5; D: .; size: .; CDR3: CASSTISRGIIYF; DNA: TGTGCCAGCAGTACGATATCCAGGGGTATCATTTACTTC
V: TRBV9; J: TRBJ1-2; D: TRBD1; size: few; CDR3: CASSPEVGGPYGYTF; DNA: TGTGCCAGCAGCCCAGAGGTAGGGGGCCCCTATGGCTACACCTTC
V: TRBV2; J: TRBJ1-2; D: TRBD1; size: .; CDR3: CAIGTGASGYGYTF; DNA: TGTGCAATCGGGACAGGGGCTTCGGGCTATGGCTACACCTTC
V: TRBV5-1; J: TRBJ1-2; D: .; size: many; CDR3: CASSKTGNLNYGYTF; DNA: TGCGCCAGCAGTAAAACAGGGAACCTCAACTATGGCTACACCTTC
V: TRBV5-6; J: TRBJ2-5; D: TRBD1; size: few; CDR3: CASSLRTGGAETQYF; DNA: TGTGCCAGCAGCTTGAGGACAGGGGGAGCAGAGACCCAGTACTTC
V: TRBV20-1; J: TRBJ2-3; D: TRBD2; size: many; CDR3: CSARRASGGVTDTQYF; DNA: TGCAGTGCTAGAAGGGCTAGCGGGGGTGTCACAGATACGCAGTATTTT
V: TRBV5-1; J: TRBJ2-2; D: .; size: many; CDR3: CASSDDLSGELFF; DNA: TGCGCCAGCAGCGATGACCTTAGCGGGGAGCTGTTTTTT